These 31 T cell receptor beta chains were all obtained from the same sample, sequenced in a study of T cells after yellow fever vaccination. TCRdb ran MiXCR on the 5' RACE reads and lists one entry per CDR3 protein. The profile shows roughly 350,000 distinct CDR3 sequences, about 4% of them singletons. The sequencing used PBMCs, collected 5 days after the yellow fever booster vaccination. These receptors originate from a man younger than 35 who received the YFV17D yellow fever vaccine.

This clonotype was recorded a few times. The V gene is TRBV16, the J gene TRBJ2-3; D is undetermined. The germline CDR1 and CDR2 sequences are KGHSY and FQNENV. The V end was cut by 1 base, the J end by 0 bases, with 5 bases between. This CDR3 has 14 amino acids. CDR3 sequence: CASSQYASTDTQYF. DNA for the CDR3: TGTGCCAGCAGCCAATACGCTAGCACAGATACGCAGTATTTT.

In this sample, this clonotype turned up many times. The chain has TRBV28 and TRBJ1-5; no reliable D call. This CDR3 is 12 amino acids long. V shed 8 bases and J shed 4 bases, with 9 bases lying between them. The V gene's germline CDR1 is MDHEN and CDR2 SYDVKM. This CDR3 reads CASDFTNQPQHF. The CDR3 DNA is TGTGCCAGCGATTTTACGAATCAGCCCCAGCATTTT.

The chain couples TRBV4-1 to TRBJ2-5, with 7 bases matching TRBD1. Trimming took 2 bases from V and 5 from J; bases not matched to a gene: 8. The CDR3 length is 15 residues. The germline V gene has CDR1 MGHRA and CDR2 YSYEKL. This chain's CDR3 is CASSQRDSVLETQYF. CDR3 DNA sequence: TGCGCCAGCAGCCAAAGGGACAGCGTCCTGGAGACCCAGTACTTC.

This clonotype came up a few times. The chain couples TRBV6-4 to TRBJ2-3; 10 bases fit TRBD2. The CDR3 extends over 15 amino acids. The ends lost 4 bases at V and 3 bases at J; junction bases unmatched: 4. Germline CDR1 MRHNA, CDR2 SNTAGT. Here the CDR3 DNA reads TGTGCCAGCAGTGGGGTAGCGGGGGGAACAGATACGCAGTATTTT. It encodes CASSGVAGGTDTQYF.

The table lists this clonotype with a few counts. This chain joins TRBV4-1 and TRBJ1-2; 9 nucleotides line up with TRBD1. The CDR3 contains 14 residues. Germline CDR1 and CDR2: MGHRA and YSYEKL. The V gene end was trimmed by 1 base and the J gene end by 6 bases; junction bases not matched to a gene: 3. The CDR3 region has the DNA TGCGCCAGCAGCCAAGGGACAGGGGAAGATGGCTACACCTTC. It yields the protein CASSQGTGEDGYTF.

This clonotype came up a few times. This sequence joins TRBV5-1 and TRBJ2-2; no firm D call. The CDR3 is 15 residues long. Germline CDR1 and CDR2: SGHRS and YFSETQ. With 2 bases removed from V and 0 bases from J, the gap between germline ends came to 8 bases. CDR3 amino acids: CASSFLRANTGELFF. CDR3 coding DNA: TGCGCCAGCAGCTTCCTAAGGGCGAACACCGGGGAGCTGTTTTTT.

The rearrangement joins TRBV5-6 to TRBJ2-7; D might be TRBD1 or TRBD2, each matching 5 bases. The CDR3 sequence is 16 residues long. V was clipped by 1 base and J by 0 bases, with 14 bases between them. Germline V gene sequence: CDR1 SGHDT, CDR2 YYEEEE. Here the CDR3 DNA reads TGTGCCAGCAGCTTGTCCCCCGGGGCTTACTCCTACGAGCAGTACGTC. Its protein is CASSLSPGAYSYEQYV.

This clonotype has a handful of counts. This chain links TRBV18 with TRBJ2-7, with 7 bases lining up with TRBD1. Germline CDR1 reads KGHSH; CDR2 reads LQKENI. V shed 6 bases and J 7 bases; nucleotides not matched to a gene: 6. The CDR3 length is 12 residues. The CDR3 is CASSLTGIEQYV. The CDR3 nucleotides read TGTGCCAGCTCCCTGACAGGGATAGAGCAGTACGTC.

There are a few counts of this clonotype. The CDR3 sequence: CASSAQVRDEQYF. CDR3 bases: TGTGCCAGCAGTGCCCAGGTTAGGGACGAGCAGTACTTC. The rearrangement uses TRBV6-5 and TRBJ2-7; D gene ambiguous. Germline loops: CDR1 MNHEY, CDR2 SVGAGI. Trimming took 5 bases from V and 5 from J, leaving 13 bases between them. CDR3 size: 13 residues.

This clonotype was counted ten times or more. This chain uses TRBV19 with TRBJ2-3, with TRBD1 as a possible D gene (6 bases). The V gene lost 5 bases and the J gene lost 6 bases, with 15 bases spanning the gap. The CDR3 runs 14 residues. Per the germline V gene, CDR1 is LNHDA and CDR2 is SQIVND (reference sequence). The CDR3 coding sequence is TGTGCCAGTAGTGCCGGGACAACCAGGGATACGCAGTATTTT. This translates into CASSAGTTRDTQYF.

This clonotype was seen more than once but under ten times. The genes are TRBV29-1 and TRBJ2-3; D is undetermined. The CDR3 is made up of 12 amino acids. V lost 3 bases and J lost 3, with 7 bases in between. Germline V gene sequence: CDR1 SQVTM, CDR2 ANQGSEA. Here the CDR3 DNA reads TGCAGCGTTGATTCAGCAACAGATACGCAGTATTTT. It encodes CSVDSATDTQYF.

This clonotype was detected many times. The gene calls are TRBV20-1 and TRBJ2-1, with unresolved D. CDR1 and CDR2 from the germline V gene are DFQATT and SNEGSKA (reference sequence). Trimming shortened V by 1 base and J by 5 bases, and 12 bases separated the two germline ends. The CDR3 is 14 amino acids. CDR3 DNA sequence: TGCAGTGCTAGAGGATTACAAACACACAATGAGCAGTTCTTC. This translates into CSARGLQTHNEQFF.

The V gene is TRBV6-2 or TRBV6-3, the J gene TRBJ2-6; a weak D match, TRBD2 (6 bases). This CDR3 is built from 16 residues. V lost 7 bases to trimming and J lost 0 bases, with 13 bases between them. Germline CDR1 MNHEY, CDR2 SVGEGT. CDR3 in DNA: TGTGCCAGCAAAAACCCGGGAGACTCTGGGGCCAACGTCCTGACTTTC. Amino acids: CASKNPGDSGANVLTF.

This clonotype was found a few times. V usage is TRBV7-2 and J usage is TRBJ2-7, with 11 bases fitting TRBD1. With 8 bases clipped from V and 2 bases from J, the junction kept 5 bases outside the gene matches. There are 14 residues in the CDR3. Germline V gene data show CDR1 as SGHTA and CDR2 as FQGNSA. This chain's CDR3 is CASGGQGAPYEQYF. Here the CDR3 DNA reads TGTGCCAGCGGAGGACAGGGGGCGCCCTACGAGCAGTACTTC.

The chain has TRBV20-1 and TRBJ2-4; possibly TRBD1 for D (5 bases). The V gene lost 5 bases and the J gene lost 6 bases, with 14 bases spanning the gap. This CDR3 contains 13 residues. Germline CDR1 reads DFQATT; CDR2 reads SNEGSKA (reference sequence). This chain's CDR3 is CSAEQENSNIQYF. In nucleotides, the CDR3 is TGCAGTGCTGAACAGGAGAACTCAAACATTCAGTACTTC.

This clonotype was recorded a few times. The CDR3 nucleotides are TGTGCCAGCTCACCAGGGGAGGGAACCTATGGCTACACCTTC. Translated, it gives CASSPGEGTYGYTF. The chain combines TRBV18 with TRBJ1-2, with D unresolved. The CDR3 consists of 14 residues. Germline lookup yields CDR1 KGHSH and CDR2 LQKENI. Trimming removed 2 bases at V and 4 bases at J, with 11 bases between.

V and J are TRBV7-2 and TRBJ1-2; a possible D gene is TRBD1 (6 bases). V was trimmed by 0 bases and J by 4 bases, leaving 12 bases between them. The CDR3 consists of 15 residues. Germline V gene lookup returns CDR1 SGHTA and CDR2 FQGNSA. The CDR3 DNA is TGTGCCAGCAGCTTAGCGGGGGCATCACTCTATGGCTACACCTTC. This translates into CASSLAGASLYGYTF. Variable domain in full (rest from reference TRBV7-2 and TRBJ1-2): GAGVSQSPSNKVTEKGKDVELRCDPISGHTALYWYRQSLGQGLEFLIYFQGNSAPDKSGLPSDRFSAERTGGSVSTLTIQRTQQEDSAVYLCASSLAGASLYGYTFGSGTRLTVV.

This clonotype was observed a handful of times. The chain carries TRBV5-1 and TRBJ2-1; 7 nucleotides agree with TRBD2. The CDR3 has 14 amino acids. Germline V lookup: CDR1 SGHRS, CDR2 YFSETQ. Germline trimming cut 5 bases from V and 7 bases from J; bases unmatched to any gene: 9. CDR3 protein: CASSGAGDANEQFF. CDR3 sequence (DNA): TGCGCCAGCAGTGGCGCGGGGGATGCGAATGAGCAGTTCTTC.

This clonotype was found a few times. The chain carries TRBV7-9 and TRBJ2-5; a possible D gene is TRBD1 (5 bases). The CDR3 covers 17 residues. Trimming took off 2 bases at V and 0 bases at J, with 16 bases between the two ends. Germline V gene sequence: CDR1 SEHNR, CDR2 FQNEAQ (reference sequence). CDR3 DNA sequence: TGTGCCAGCAGCTTATATTCCCCTGCAGGGCACCAAGAGACCCAGTACTTC. Its protein is CASSLYSPAGHQETQYF.

This clonotype was seen only a few times. The V and J genes are TRBV7-2 and TRBJ2-7, with TRBD2 matching 7 bases. This CDR3 comprises 15 residues. J lost 2 bases, V lost 3 bases, and 7 bases had no gene match. Per the germline V gene, CDR1 is SGHTA and CDR2 is FQGNSA. The chain's CDR3 is CASSFRASGPYEQYF. In DNA form, the CDR3 reads TGTGCCAGCAGCTTCCGCGCTAGCGGACCCTACGAGCAGTACTTC.

Comment on this clonotype: This sequence may be a read error, since a much larger clone differs from it by one base. The chain joins TRBV20-1 to TRBJ1-2; unclear D gene. This CDR3 has 11 amino acids. V was pared by 5 bases and J by 1 base, with 5 bases between. Per germline, CDR1 DFQATT and CDR2 SNEGSKA (reference sequence). The CDR3 loop reads CSAPVNYGYTF. The CDR3 DNA reads as TGCAGTGCTCCAGTTAACTATGGCTACACCTTC.

The V call is TRBV7-9, the J call TRBJ2-5; 11 positions match TRBD2. CDR1 SEHNR and CDR2 FQNEAQ come from the germline V gene (reference sequence). This CDR3 comprises 15 residues. V lost 8 bases and J lost 5; bases outside the gene matches: 10. The CDR3 DNA sequence: TGTGCCAGCGGATATAGCGGGGGGGCCTCGGAGACCCAGTACTTC. It codes for CASGYSGGASETQYF.

The rearrangement uses TRBV7-9 and TRBJ2-5; the match to TRBD1 covers 10 bases. With V trimmed by 3 bases and J by 2 bases, 9 bases remained unmatched. Germline V gives CDR1 SEHNR, CDR2 FQNEAQ (reference sequence). This CDR3 comprises 17 residues. CDR3 loop: CASSFHPTGGLQETQYF. In DNA form, the CDR3 reads TGTGCCAGCAGCTTCCACCCGACAGGGGGCTTACAAGAGACCCAGTACTTC.

This clonotype was seen a handful of times. V gene TRBV20-1 combines with J gene TRBJ1-3; 9 nucleotides match TRBD1. CDR3 size: 15 residues. V lost 0 bases to trimming and J lost 8 bases; unmatched junction nucleotides: 8. Per the germline V gene, CDR1 is DFQATT and CDR2 is SNEGSKA (reference sequence). DNA for the CDR3: TGCAGTGCTAGAGACTCGGACAGGGGTCTCGACACCATATATTTT. Its translation: CSARDSDRGLDTIYF.

The gene calls are TRBV7-9 and TRBJ1-2; 9 bases are shared with TRBD1. The germline V gene has CDR1 SEHNR and CDR2 FQNEAQ (reference sequence). The CDR3 sequence is 15 residues long. Germline trimming cut 3 bases from V and 4 bases from J; bases unmatched to any gene: 6. For the CDR3, the DNA is TGTGCCAGCAGCTTTAGGGGACAGGGCCCCTATGGCTACACCTTC. It translates to CASSFRGQGPYGYTF.

This clonotype was seen a handful of times. The chain uses TRBV24-1 and TRBJ1-2; D unclear. This CDR3 spans 11 amino acids. CDR1 and CDR2 (germline): KGHDR, SFDVKD. V dropped 4 bases and J dropped 4 bases, with 3 bases sitting between them. The CDR3 loop is CATSDTYGYTF. The DNA for the CDR3 is TGTGCCACCAGTGACACCTATGGCTACACCTTC.

This clonotype appeared many times. As DNA, the CDR3 is TGCGCCAGCAGCCAAGAATTCCGGCAAGATGGCACAGATACGCAGTATTTT. This codes for CASSQEFRQDGTDTQYF. The chain uses TRBV4-1 and TRBJ2-3; D call uncertain. Trimming removed 0 bases from V and 1 base from J, with 14 bases in between. Germline V CDR1 and CDR2: MGHRA, YSYEKL. CDR3 size: 17 residues.

Ten or more counts support this clonotype. The gene calls are TRBV7-2 and TRBJ2-3, with D hard to call. V was shortened by 8 bases and J by 5 bases, with 17 bases between the two germline ends. This CDR3 has 14 residues. Germline values: CDR1 SGHTA, CDR2 FQGNSA. CDR3 in DNA: TGTGCCAGCCAGTCCCAATCAAAGGGAGATACGCAGTATTTT. This gives the protein CASQSQSKGDTQYF.

In this sample, this clonotype turned up a few times. This chain connects TRBV9 to TRBJ2-3, with TRBD2 matching over 8 bases. This CDR3 spans 16 amino acids. V lost 3 bases and J lost 3; bases outside the gene matches: 9. CDR1 is SGDLS, CDR2 YYNGEE, per germline. The chain's CDR3 is CASSAHSGVETDTQYF. The CDR3 nucleotides are TGTGCCAGCAGCGCCCATAGCGGGGTTGAGACAGATACGCAGTATTTT. Looking up the rest from reference TRBV9 and TRBJ2-3 gives the full variable domain: DSGVTQTPKHLITATGQRVTLRCSPRSGDLSVYWYQQSLDQGLQFLIQYYNGEERAKGNILERFSAQQFPDLHSELNLSSLELGDSALYFCASSAHSGVETDTQYFGPGTRLTVL.

The chain uses TRBV7-2 and TRBJ2-1; 7 bases are shared with TRBD2. The CDR3 covers 15 residues. From germline, CDR1 is SGHTA and CDR2 FQGNSA. The ends lost 3 bases at V and 4 bases at J; junction bases unmatched: 6. CDR3 sequence reads: CASSLSAGVYNEQFF. CDR3 nucleotides: TGTGCCAGCAGCTTGTCTGCGGGGGTTTACAATGAGCAGTTCTTC.

The chain employs TRBV7-2 and TRBJ2-7, with a weak D call TRBD1 (5 bases). CDR1 and CDR2 from the germline V gene are SGHTA and FQGNSA. The V and J ends lost 5 bases and 5 bases respectively, with 34 bases between them. The CDR3 contains 20 residues. The chain's CDR3 is CASSTPGRLGQGFYSHEQYF. CDR3 coding DNA: TGTGCCAGCAGCACACCCGGCCGGCTGGGGCAGGGATTTTATTCGCACGAGCAGTACTTC.